The 5 T cell receptor beta chains reported below all come from one sample, sequenced in a study. TRBV12-4/TRBJ1-2 clonotypes were amplified with adaptor-ligated barcode primers. TCRdb independently ran MiXCR on the multiplex PCR reads; one entry per CDR3 protein. The sample has about 480 distinct CDR3 sequences; roughly 6.2% are singletons. The sorted Tregs were CD4+CD25+CD127-/low cells. Sequencing was performed on tumor-infiltrating Tregs sorted from the breast tumor. All receptors come from a female donor with breast cancer.

In its sample, this clonotype ranks as large. This CDR3 is CASSFDFWTASYGYTF. The CDR3, as DNA: TGTGCCAGCAGTTTCGACTTCTGGACGGCCTCCTATGGCTACACCTTC. J is TRBJ1-2 and V is TRBV12-3 or TRBV12-4; D uncertain. Deletions cut 3 bases from V and 4 bases from J, with 18 bases between. This CDR3 is built from 16 residues.

This clonotype is medium-sized by share. The J gene is TRBJ1-2, the V gene TRBV12-3 or TRBV12-4, with D hard to call. V lost 8 bases, J lost 6 bases, and 13 bases lay in between. CDR3 length: 12 residues. CDR3 sequence reads: CASGLGRDGYTF. CDR3 nucleotide sequence: TGTGCCAGCGGGTTAGGGAGGGATGGCTACACCTTC.

In this sample, this clonotype is medium-sized. The chain couples TRBV12-3 or TRBV12-4 to TRBJ1-2; no firm D call. V was cut by 3 bases and J by 1 base, with 12 bases left in between. The CDR3 extends over 15 amino acids. The CDR3 nucleotides read TGTGCCAGCAGTTTGAGGCACGTTAATAACTATGGCTACACCTTC. It yields the protein CASSLRHVNNYGYTF.

This clonotype is large within its sample. The rearrangement joins TRBV12-3 or TRBV12-4 to TRBJ1-2; D uncertain. The CDR3 has 11 residues. Trimming shortened V by 3 bases and J by 7 bases, and 6 bases separated the two germline ends. The DNA of the CDR3 is TGTGCCAGCAGTTTTGTACGTGGCTACACCTTC. Protein: CASSFVRGYTF.

This clonotype is termed medium-sized. The chain carries TRBV12-5 and TRBJ1-2; TRBD1 is a possible D gene (5 bases). From germline, CDR1 is LGHNT and CDR2 FRNRAP. This CDR3 contains 13 residues. Trimming cost V 3 bases and J 7 bases, with 12 bases left between them. CDR3 sequence reads: CASGLGGASGYTF. CDR3 sequence (DNA): TGTGCTAGTGGTTTAGGAGGGGCAAGTGGCTACACCTTC.